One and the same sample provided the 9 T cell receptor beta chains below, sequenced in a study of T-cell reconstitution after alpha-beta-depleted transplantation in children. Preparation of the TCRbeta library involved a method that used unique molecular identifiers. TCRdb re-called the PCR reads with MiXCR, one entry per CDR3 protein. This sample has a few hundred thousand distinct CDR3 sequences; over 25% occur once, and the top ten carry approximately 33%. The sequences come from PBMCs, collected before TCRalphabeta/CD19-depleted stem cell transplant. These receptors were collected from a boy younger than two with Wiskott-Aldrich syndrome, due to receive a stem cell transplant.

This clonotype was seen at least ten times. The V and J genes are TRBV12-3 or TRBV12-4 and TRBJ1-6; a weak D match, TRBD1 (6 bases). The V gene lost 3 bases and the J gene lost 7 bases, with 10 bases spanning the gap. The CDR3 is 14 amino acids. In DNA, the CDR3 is TGTGCCAGCAGTTTGGGCACAGGGAATTCACCCCTCCACTTT. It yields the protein CASSLGTGNSPLHF.

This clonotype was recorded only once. CDR3 amino acids: CASSLYLGVSYNEQFF. The CDR3 DNA reads TGTGCCAGCAGCTTGTACCTAGGGGTCTCCTACAATGAGCAGTTCTTC. The chain links TRBV5-6 to TRBJ2-1, with D perhaps TRBD1 (5 bases). Germline V gene data show CDR1 as SGHDT and CDR2 as YYEEEE. The germline V and J ends were trimmed by 1 base and 0 bases, with 11 bases remaining between them. The CDR3 spans 16 residues.

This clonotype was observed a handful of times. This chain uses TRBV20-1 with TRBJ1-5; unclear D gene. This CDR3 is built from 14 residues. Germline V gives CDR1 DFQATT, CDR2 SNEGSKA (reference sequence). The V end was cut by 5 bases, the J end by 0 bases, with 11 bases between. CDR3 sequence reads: CSAAPPISNQPQHF. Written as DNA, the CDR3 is TGCAGTGCTGCCCCCCCCATTAGCAATCAGCCCCAGCATTTT.

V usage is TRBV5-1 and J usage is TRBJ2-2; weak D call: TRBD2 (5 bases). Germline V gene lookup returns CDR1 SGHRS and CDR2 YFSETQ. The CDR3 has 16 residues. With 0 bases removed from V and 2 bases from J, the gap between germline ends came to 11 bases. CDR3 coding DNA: TGCGCCAGCAGCTTGGCCGGGAAAGGAAACACCGGGGAGCTGTTTTTT. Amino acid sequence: CASSLAGKGNTGELFF. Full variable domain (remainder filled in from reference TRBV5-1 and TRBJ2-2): KAGVTQTPRYLIKTRGQQVTLSCSPISGHRSVSWYQQTPGQGLQFLFEYFSETQRNKGNFPGRFSGRQFSNSRSEMNVSTLELGDSALYLCASSLAGKGNTGELFFGEGSRLTVL.

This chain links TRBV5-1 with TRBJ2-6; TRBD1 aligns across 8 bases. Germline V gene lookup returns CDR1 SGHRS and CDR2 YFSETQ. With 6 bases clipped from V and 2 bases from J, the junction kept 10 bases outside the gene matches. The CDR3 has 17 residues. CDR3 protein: CASTERTGTAGANVLTF. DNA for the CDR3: TGCGCCAGCACGGAGCGGACAGGGACGGCTGGGGCCAACGTCCTGACTTTC.

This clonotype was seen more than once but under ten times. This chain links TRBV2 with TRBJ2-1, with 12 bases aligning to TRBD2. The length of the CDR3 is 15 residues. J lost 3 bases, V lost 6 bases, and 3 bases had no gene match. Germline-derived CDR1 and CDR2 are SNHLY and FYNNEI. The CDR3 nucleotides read TGTGCCAGCAGGTGGACTAGCGGGAACTACAATGAGCAGTTCTTC. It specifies CASRWTSGNYNEQFF.

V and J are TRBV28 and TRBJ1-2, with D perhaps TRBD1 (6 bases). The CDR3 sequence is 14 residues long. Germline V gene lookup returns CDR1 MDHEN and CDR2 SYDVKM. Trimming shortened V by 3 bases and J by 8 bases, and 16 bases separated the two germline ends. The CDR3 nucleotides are TGTGCCAGCAGTTTCGGTGACAGGATTGCGGGCTACACCTTC. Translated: CASSFGDRIAGYTF.

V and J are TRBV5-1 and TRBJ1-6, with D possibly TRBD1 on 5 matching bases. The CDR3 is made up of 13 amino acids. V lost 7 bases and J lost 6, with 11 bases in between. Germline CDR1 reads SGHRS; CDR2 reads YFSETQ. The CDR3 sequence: CASPRDFNSPLHF. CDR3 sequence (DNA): TGCGCCAGCCCCAGGGATTTTAATTCACCCCTCCACTTT.

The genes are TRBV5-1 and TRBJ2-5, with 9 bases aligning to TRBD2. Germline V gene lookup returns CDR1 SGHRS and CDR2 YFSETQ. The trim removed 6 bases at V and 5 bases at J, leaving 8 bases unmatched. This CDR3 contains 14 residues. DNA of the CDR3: TGCGCCAGCAACGTGGGACTAGCCGGCGAGACCCAGTACTTC. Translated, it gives CASNVGLAGETQYF.